This TCR beta chain stems from a study of OX40 agonist ivuxolimab in advanced cancers. About the investigation overall: Ivuxolimab was a fully human IgG2 agonistic monoclonal antibody targeting the costimulatory receptor OX40 (CD134). Patients were allowed to have had prior anti-PD-1, anti-PD-L1 or anti-CTLA-4 therapy, and approximately 40% of the dose-escalation patients had been treated with checkpoint inhibitors. Intravenous ivuxolimab was administered to patients every 2 weeks at six dose levels: 0.01, 0.1, 0.3, 1.5, 3 and 10 mg/kg. Partial responses were achieved by three dose-escalation patients, of whom one had hepatocellular carcinoma and two had cutaneous melanoma. In the dose-escalation cohort, over 65% of patients were male, and the mean age was around 60 years, with a range of about 23 to 90. Of the roughly 50 dose-escalation patients, hepatocellular carcinoma was present in about 20, melanoma in about 15, renal cell carcinoma in 9 and head and neck cancer in 9. Peripheral TCRbeta sequencing aimed to test whether ivuxolimab altered TCR sequence diversity and caused clonal T-cell expansion. The monotherapy dose-escalation portion (N ≈ 52 patients) of the phase I ivuxolimab trial is reported in the paper. Points the paper makes about the study in general: After ivuxolimab, CD8+ T cells had more expanded clones than CD4+ T cells on average. At doses of 0.1 to 3.0 mg/kg, clonal expansion of both CD4+ and CD8+ blood T cells was observed from baseline to week 6. The antigen specificity of the clonally expanded peripheral T cells was not determined. Low levels of normalized T-cell clonal expansion were also shown by some nonresponding patients. Partial responders in the 0.1-3.0 mg/kg groups had among the lowest normalized peripheral clonal expansion, especially among CD8+ T cells.

Patients with autoimmune disease history or receiving systemic immunosuppression were excluded from the trial. Peripheral blood for TCR sequencing was collected from all dose cohorts at baseline, on cycle 4 day 1, and on cycle 7 day 1. Samples were obtained from an open-label, multicenter, first-in-human phase I dose-escalation trial of ivuxolimab. Adults with locally advanced or metastatic head and neck squamous cell, hepatocellular, melanoma or renal cell carcinoma were enrolled in the trial. Before TCR sequencing, CD4+ T cells and CD8+ T cells from peripheral blood were sorted into separate populations. Genomic DNA was extracted from sorted cells for sequencing of the TCRbeta CDR3 region. The immunoSEQ Assay was used to sequence the TCRbeta CDR3 regions. Held by TCRdb, this immuneACCESS table contains in-frame sequences only and omits some clones. Under half of the omission traces to an unresolved V gene where checked; the cause of the rest is unknown. The table for this sample lists tens of thousands of clones; approximately 83% of them were counted only once. Of the sample, roughly 1.4% is held by the ten largest clones.

As for this clone: No cognate antigen has been identified for it. Base qualities are missing; no much larger clone stands one base away.

V is cut back by 7 bases and J by 3 bases, with 6 bases in the junction unmatched. From a lookup of the germline V gene, CDR1 and CDR2 are MNHNS and SASEGT. The CDR3 runs 14 amino acids, cysteine and phenylalanine included. Only the CDR3 region is kept as DNA, spanning 42 bases read in frame from base 1. Sequenced here: CD4+ or CD8+ T cells sorted from blood, sampled in a trial of the OX40 agonist ivuxolimab. This receptor was identified in an adult with an advanced solid tumor such as melanoma, head and neck, liver or kidney cancer. The sequence joins TRBV6-1 to TRBJ1-3; a stretch of 7 junction bases matches TRBD1. The CDR3 protein: CASTGTVDGNTIYF. The DNA sequence follows: TGTGCCAGCACCGGGACAGTCGATGGAAACACCATATATTTT.